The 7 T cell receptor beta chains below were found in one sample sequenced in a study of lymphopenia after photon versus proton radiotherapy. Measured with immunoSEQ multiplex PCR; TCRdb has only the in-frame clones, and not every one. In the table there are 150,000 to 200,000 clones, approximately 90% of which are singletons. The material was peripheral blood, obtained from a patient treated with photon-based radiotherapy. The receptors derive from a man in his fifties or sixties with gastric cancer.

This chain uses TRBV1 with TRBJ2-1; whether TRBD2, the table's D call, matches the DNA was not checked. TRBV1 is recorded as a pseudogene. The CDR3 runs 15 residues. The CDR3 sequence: CTIIPGGLDYNEQFF. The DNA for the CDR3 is TGCACCATCATTCCCGGGGGACTCGATTACAATGAGCAGTTCTTC.

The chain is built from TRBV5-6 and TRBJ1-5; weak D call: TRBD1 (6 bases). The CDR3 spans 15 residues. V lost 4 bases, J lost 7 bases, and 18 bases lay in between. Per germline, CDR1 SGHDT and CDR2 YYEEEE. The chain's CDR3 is CASSEGRGPGQPQHF. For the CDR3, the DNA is TGTGCCAGCAGCGAAGGTCGGGGGCCTGGGCAGCCCCAGCATTTT. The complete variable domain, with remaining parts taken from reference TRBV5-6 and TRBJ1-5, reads DAGVTQSPTHLIKTRGQQVTLRCSPKSGHDTVSWYQQALGQGPQFIFQYYEEEERQRGNFPDRFSGHQFPNYSSELNVNALLLGDSALYLCASSEGRGPGQPQHFGDGTRLSIL.

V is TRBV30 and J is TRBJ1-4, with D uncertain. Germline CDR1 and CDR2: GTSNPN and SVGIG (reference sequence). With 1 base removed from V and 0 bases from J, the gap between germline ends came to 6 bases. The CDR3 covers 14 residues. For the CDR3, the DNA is TGTGCCTGGAGTGGGCAGTCAACTAATGAAAAACTGTTTTTT. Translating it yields CAWSGQSTNEKLFF.

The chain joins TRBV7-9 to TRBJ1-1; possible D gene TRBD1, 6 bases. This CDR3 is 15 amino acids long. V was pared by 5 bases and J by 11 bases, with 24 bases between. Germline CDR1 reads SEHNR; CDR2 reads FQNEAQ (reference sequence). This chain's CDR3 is CASSQNRARPDEAFF. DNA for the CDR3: TGTGCCAGCAGCCAGAACAGGGCAAGGCCAGATGAGGCTTTCTTT. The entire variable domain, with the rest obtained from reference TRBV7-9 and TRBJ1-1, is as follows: DTGVSQNPRHKITKRGQNVTFRCDPISEHNRLYWYRQTLGQGPEFLTYFQNEAQLEKSRLLSDRFSAERPKGSFSTLEIQRTEQGDSAMYLCASSQNRARPDEAFFGQGTRLTVV.

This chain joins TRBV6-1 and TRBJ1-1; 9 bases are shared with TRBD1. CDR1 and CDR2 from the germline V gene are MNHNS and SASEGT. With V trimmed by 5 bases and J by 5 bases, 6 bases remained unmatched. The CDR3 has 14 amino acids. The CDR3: CASSLTGGRTEAFF. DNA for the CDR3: TGTGCCAGCAGTCTGACAGGGGGACGAACTGAAGCTTTCTTT.

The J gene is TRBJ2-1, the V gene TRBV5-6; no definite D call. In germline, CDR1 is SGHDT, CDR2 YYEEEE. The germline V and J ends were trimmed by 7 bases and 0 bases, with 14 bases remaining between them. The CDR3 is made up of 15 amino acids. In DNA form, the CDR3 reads TGTGCCAGCTTTCTTCGGGCAGACTCCTACAATGAGCAGTTCTTC. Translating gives CASFLRADSYNEQFF. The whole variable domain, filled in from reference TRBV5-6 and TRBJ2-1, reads DAGVTQSPTHLIKTRGQQVTLRCSPKSGHDTVSWYQQALGQGPQFIFQYYEEEERQRGNFPDRFSGHQFPNYSSELNVNALLLGDSALYLCASFLRADSYNEQFFGPGTRLTVL.

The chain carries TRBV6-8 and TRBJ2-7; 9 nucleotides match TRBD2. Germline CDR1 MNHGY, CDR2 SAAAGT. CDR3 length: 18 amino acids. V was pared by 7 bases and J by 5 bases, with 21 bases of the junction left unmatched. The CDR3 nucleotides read TGTGCCAGCACCCCCCCGGACTGGCGGGAGGGCCGATCCCACGAGCAGTACTTC. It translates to CASTPPDWREGRSHEQYF.